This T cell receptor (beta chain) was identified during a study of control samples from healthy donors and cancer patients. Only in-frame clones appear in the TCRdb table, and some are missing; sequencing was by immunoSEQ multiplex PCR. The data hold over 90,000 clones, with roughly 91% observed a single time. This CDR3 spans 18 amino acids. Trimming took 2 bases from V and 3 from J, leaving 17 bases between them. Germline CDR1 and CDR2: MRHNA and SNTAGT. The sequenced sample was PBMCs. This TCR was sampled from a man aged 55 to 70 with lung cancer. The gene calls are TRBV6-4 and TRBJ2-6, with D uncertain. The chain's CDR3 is CASSDRAIDFVGANVLTF. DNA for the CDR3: TGTGCCAGCAGTGACAGGGCTATCGACTTTGTTGGGGCCAACGTCCTGACTTTC.